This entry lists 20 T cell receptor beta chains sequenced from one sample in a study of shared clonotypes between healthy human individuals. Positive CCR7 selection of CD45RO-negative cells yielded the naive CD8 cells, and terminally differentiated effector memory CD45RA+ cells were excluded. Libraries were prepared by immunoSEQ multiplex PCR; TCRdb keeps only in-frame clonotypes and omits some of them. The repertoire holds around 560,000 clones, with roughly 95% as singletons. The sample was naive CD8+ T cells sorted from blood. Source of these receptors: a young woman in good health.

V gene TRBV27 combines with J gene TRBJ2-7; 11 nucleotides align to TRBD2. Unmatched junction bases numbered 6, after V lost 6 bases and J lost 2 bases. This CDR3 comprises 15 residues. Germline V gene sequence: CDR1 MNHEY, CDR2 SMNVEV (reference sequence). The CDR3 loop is CASRPGLADPYEQYF. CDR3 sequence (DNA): TGTGCCAGCAGGCCGGGACTAGCGGACCCCTACGAGCAGTACTTC.

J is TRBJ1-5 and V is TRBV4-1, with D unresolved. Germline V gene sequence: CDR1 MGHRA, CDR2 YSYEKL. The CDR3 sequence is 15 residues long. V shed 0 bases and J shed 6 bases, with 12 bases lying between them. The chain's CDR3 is CASSQDSRPGQPQHF. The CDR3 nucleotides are TGCGCCAGCAGCCAAGATTCCAGGCCGGGTCAGCCCCAGCATTTT.

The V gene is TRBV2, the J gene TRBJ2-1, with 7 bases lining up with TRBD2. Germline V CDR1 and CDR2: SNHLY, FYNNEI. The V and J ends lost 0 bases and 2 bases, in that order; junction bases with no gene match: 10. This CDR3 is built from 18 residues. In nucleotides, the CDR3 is TGTGCCAGCAGTGAAGCGCTTACGCCTAGCGGCACCTACAATGAGCAGTTCTTC. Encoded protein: CASSEALTPSGTYNEQFF.

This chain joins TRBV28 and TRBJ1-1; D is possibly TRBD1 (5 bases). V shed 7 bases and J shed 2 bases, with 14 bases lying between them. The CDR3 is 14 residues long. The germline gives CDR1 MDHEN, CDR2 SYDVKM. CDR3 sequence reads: CASTLITGNTEAFF. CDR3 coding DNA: TGTGCCAGCACCCTAATCACAGGAAACACTGAAGCTTTCTTT.

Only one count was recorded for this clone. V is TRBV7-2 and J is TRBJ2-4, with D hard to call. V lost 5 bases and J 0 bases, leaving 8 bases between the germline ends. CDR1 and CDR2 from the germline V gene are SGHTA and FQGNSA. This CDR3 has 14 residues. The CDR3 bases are TGTGCCAGCAGCCAAAGATTAGCCAAAAACATTCAGTACTTC. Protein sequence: CASSQRLAKNIQYF.

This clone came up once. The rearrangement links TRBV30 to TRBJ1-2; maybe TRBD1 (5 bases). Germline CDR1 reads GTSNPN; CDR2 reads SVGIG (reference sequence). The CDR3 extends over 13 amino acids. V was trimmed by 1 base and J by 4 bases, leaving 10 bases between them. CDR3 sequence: CAWSDGAGYGYTF. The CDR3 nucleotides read TGTGCCTGGAGTGATGGGGCTGGCTATGGCTACACCTTC.

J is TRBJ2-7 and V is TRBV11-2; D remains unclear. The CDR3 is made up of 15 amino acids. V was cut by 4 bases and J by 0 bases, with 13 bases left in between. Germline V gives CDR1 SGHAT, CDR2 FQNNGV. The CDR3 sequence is CASSSRWAPSYEQYF. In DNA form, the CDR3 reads TGTGCCAGCAGCTCCCGATGGGCCCCCTCCTACGAGCAGTACTTC.

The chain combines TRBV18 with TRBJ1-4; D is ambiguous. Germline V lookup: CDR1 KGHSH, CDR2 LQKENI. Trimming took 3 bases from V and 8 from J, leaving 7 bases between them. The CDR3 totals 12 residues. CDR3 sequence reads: CASSPEGEKLFF. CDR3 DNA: TGTGCCAGCTCACCTGAGGGAGAAAAACTGTTTTTT.

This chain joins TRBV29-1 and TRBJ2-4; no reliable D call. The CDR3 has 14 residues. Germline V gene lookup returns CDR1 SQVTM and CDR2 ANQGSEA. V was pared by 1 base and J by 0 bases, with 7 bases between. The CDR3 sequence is CSVEGGAAKNIQYF. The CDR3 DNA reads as TGCAGCGTTGAAGGAGGAGCAGCCAAAAACATTCAGTACTTC.

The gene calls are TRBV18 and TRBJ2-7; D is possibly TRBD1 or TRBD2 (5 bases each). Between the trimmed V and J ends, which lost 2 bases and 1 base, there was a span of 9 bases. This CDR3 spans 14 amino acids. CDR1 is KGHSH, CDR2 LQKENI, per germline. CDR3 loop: CASSPVGPSYEQYF. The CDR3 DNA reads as TGTGCCAGCTCACCAGTGGGACCGTCCTACGAGCAGTACTTC.

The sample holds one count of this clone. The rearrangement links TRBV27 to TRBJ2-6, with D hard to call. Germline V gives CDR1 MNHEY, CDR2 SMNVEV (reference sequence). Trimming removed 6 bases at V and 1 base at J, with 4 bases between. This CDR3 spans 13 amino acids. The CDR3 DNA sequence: TGTGCCAGCAGGTCTTCTGGGGCCAACGTCCTGACTTTC. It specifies CASRSSGANVLTF. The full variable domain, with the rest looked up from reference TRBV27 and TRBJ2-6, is EAQVTQNPRYLITVTGKKLTVTCSQNMNHEYMSWYRQDPGLGLRQIYYSMNVEVTDKGDVPEGYKVSRKEKRNFPLILESPSPNQTSLYFCASRSSGANVLTFGAGSRLTVL.

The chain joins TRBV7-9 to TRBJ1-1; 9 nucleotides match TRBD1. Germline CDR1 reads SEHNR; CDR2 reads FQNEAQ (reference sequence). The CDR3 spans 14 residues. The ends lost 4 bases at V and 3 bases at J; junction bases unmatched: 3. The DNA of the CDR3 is TGTGCCAGCAGCTCGGGACAGGGATACACTGAAGCTTTCTTT. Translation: CASSSGQGYTEAFF.

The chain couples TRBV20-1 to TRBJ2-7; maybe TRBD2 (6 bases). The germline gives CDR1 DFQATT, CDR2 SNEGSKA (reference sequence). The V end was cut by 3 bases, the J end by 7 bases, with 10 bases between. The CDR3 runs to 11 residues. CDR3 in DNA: TGCAGTGCTAGCCGCGCGGGGGAGCAGTACTTC. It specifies CSASRAGEQYF.

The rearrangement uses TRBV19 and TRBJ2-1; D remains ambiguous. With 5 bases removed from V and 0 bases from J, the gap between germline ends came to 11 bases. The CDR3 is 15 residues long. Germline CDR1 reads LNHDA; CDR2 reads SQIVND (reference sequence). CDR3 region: CASSSKASSYNEQFF. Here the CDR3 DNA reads TGTGCCAGTAGTTCAAAGGCGAGCTCCTACAATGAGCAGTTCTTC.

The CDR3 loop is CASSIDQEEASYGYTF. In nucleotides, the CDR3 is TGTGCCAGTAGTATAGACCAGGAGGAGGCAAGCTATGGCTACACCTTC. The chain has TRBV19 and TRBJ1-2; D gene ambiguous. The CDR3 runs 16 residues. Trimming cost V 0 bases and J 4 bases, with 15 bases left between them. Germline CDR1 reads LNHDA; CDR2 reads SQIVND (reference sequence).

The CDR3 region is CASSVASLYNEQFF. DNA for the CDR3: TGTGCCAGCAGCGTAGCTAGCCTTTACAATGAGCAGTTCTTC. The genes are TRBV9 and TRBJ2-1; weak D call: TRBD2 (5 bases). V lost 0 bases to trimming and J lost 4 bases, with 8 bases between them. CDR1 is SGDLS and CDR2 is YYNGEE in the germline V gene. This CDR3 comprises 14 residues.

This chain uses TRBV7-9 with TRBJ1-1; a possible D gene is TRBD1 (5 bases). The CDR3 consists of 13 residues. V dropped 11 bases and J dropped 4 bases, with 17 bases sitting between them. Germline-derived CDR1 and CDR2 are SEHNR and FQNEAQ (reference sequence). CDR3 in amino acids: CAGSAGEGTEAFF. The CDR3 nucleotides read TGTGCCGGTTCCGCGGGGGAGGGCACTGAAGCTTTCTTT.

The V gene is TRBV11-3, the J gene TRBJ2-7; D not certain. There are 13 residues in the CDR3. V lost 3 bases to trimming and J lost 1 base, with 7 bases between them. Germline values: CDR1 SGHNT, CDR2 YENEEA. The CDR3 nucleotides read TGTGCCAGCAGCTTTTCCCCTTCCTACGAGCAGTACTTC. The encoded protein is CASSFSPSYEQYF.

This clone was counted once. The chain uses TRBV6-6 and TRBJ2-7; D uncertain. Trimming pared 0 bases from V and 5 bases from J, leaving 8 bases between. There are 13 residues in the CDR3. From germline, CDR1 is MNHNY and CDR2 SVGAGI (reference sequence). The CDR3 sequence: CASSYSRTNEQYF. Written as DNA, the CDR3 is TGTGCCAGCAGTTACTCCAGGACGAACGAGCAGTACTTC.

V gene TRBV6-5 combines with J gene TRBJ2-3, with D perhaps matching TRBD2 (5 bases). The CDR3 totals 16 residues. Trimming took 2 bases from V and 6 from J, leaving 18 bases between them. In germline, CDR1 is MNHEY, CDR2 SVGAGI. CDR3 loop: CASSYTLLGRSDTQYF. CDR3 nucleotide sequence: TGTGCCAGCAGTTACACCCTACTAGGGCGGTCTGATACGCAGTATTTT.